The rows below give T cell receptor beta chains drawn from one sample of a study of cytomegalovirus exposure and HLA in healthy donors. The repertoire was sequenced with immunoSEQ multiplex PCR; TCRdb's copy has only in-frame clones and lacks some. The repertoire has roughly 100,000 clones, about four fifths of them found once; the top ten carry roughly 1.2%. Source material: PBMCs. These receptors were collected from a man between 25 and 39 years old in good health and CMV-seronegative. Each CDR3 is given with its conserved first and last residue. D genes are given only for firm matches. Clone sizes are given selectively: once, few, many, or a class where the clone is expanded.

few	TRBJ1-1	TRBD1	TRBV14	16	TGTGCCAGCAGCCAGACGGGGGACAGGGAGAGGACTGAAGCTTTCTTT	CASSQTGDRERTEAFF
.	TRBJ1-2	TRBD1	TRBV27	14	TGTGCCAGCAGTCTGGACAGGGGGGGTGATGGCTACACCTTC	CASSLDRGGDGYTF
.	TRBJ2-7	TRBD1	TRBV6-1	14	TGTGCCAGCCTCGGACAGGGGGGTCCCTACGAGCAGTACTTC	CASLGQGGPYEQYF
.	TRBJ2-7	TRBD2	TRBV6-6	15	TGTGCCAGCAGTTCGACTAGCGGGAGGTCTTACGAGCAGTACTTC	CASSSTSGRSYEQYF
.	TRBJ2-1	.	TRBV6-4	13	TGTGCCAGCAGTGAACAGGGTTGGGGTGAGCAGTTCTTC	CASSEQGWGEQFF
.	TRBJ2-1	TRBD2	TRBV19	17	TGTGCCAGTAGTATGGTCTCGGGACTAGCGGGATTAAATGAGCAGTTCTTC	CASSMVSGLAGLNEQFF
.	TRBJ2-5	TRBD2	TRBV28	14	TGTGCCAGCAGTTTGTCGGGAGGGGAAGAGACCCAGTACTTC	CASSLSGGEETQYF
.	TRBJ2-1	.	TRBV5-1	15	TGCGCCAGCAGCTTCGGGGGACTTGCGGGGTATGAGCAGTTCTTC	CASSFGGLAGYEQFF
once	TRBJ1-5	.	TRBV30	16	TGTGCCTGGAGTCCTCCGGCGGTGGCCTACAATCAGCCCCAGCATTTT	CAWSPPAVAYNQPQHF
.	TRBJ1-3	.	TRBV27	15	TGTGCCAGCAGTCCTCAGGGAAGCTCTGGAAACACCATATATTTT	CASSPQGSSGNTIYF
.	TRBJ2-2	.	TRBV9	19	TGTGCCAGCAGCGTGGGGGCTGCGAGCGCAGGGGGGTTTTTCGGGGAGCTGTTTTTT	CASSVGAASAGGFFGELFF
once	TRBJ2-1	TRBD1	TRBV6-5	15	TGTGCCAGCAGTTACTCCGGGACAGGATACAATGAGCAGTTCTTC	CASSYSGTGYNEQFF
.	TRBJ1-3	.	TRBV7-9	16	TGTGCCAGCAGCCTGAATTTAGCCCGCTCTGGAAACACCATATATTTT	CASSLNLARSGNTIYF
.	TRBJ2-7	TRBD1	TRBV25-1	16	TGTGCCAGCAGTGAAAACCGGGACAGGCATTCCTACGAGCAGTACTTC	CASSENRDRHSYEQYF
.	TRBJ2-3	TRBD1	TRBV15	16	TGTGCCACCAGCAAATACAGGGGGGAAATCGCAGATACGCAGTATTTT	CATSKYRGEIADTQYF
once	TRBJ1-2	.	TRBV7-9	13	TGTGCCAGCAACCGCGGGCAGAACTATGGCTACACCTTC	CASNRGQNYGYTF
once	TRBJ2-4	.	TRBV7-6	15	TGTGCCAGCGGCACTTACAGGGATTCCAAAAACATTCAGTACTTC	CASGTYRDSKNIQYF
.	TRBJ1-1	.	TRBV27	13	TGTGCCAGCAGTTTATTTCGGGGTACTGAAGCTTTCTTT	CASSLFRGTEAFF
.	TRBJ2-7	TRBD2	TRBV5-1	15	TGCGCCAGCAGCTTGGGACCAACGGGAGGTTACGAGCAGTACTTC	CASSLGPTGGYEQYF
.	TRBJ2-3	.	TRBV7-6	15	TGTGCCAGCAGCTCCCAGGGGGGAGACACAGATACGCAGTATTTT	CASSSQGGDTDTQYF
.	TRBJ2-5	.	TRBV29-1	12	TGCAGCGTTGAGTCAGGGTACGAGACCCAGTACTTC	CSVESGYETQYF
.	TRBJ2-1	TRBD2	TRBV30	14	TGTGCCCGGGGACTACCCTGGCCTTACAATGAGCAGTTCTTC	CARGLPWPYNEQFF
.	TRBJ2-2	.	TRBV10-3	16	TGTGCCATCAGTGAGTCGAGTCAGGGGAACACCGGGGAGCTGTTTTTT	CAISESSQGNTGELFF
.	TRBJ2-7	.	TRBV5-5	15	TGTGCCAGCAGCTTGAACAGGGCTTCAATCTACGAGCAGTACTTC	CASSLNRASIYEQYF
few	TRBJ2-3	TRBD2	TRBV9	15	TGTGCCAGCAGCGTAGATCCCAGCGGGAAAGATACGCAGTATTTT	CASSVDPSGKDTQYF
.	TRBJ1-2	TRBD1	TRBV14	14	TGTGCCAGCAGCCAAGCACAGGGGGGATATGGCTACACCTTC	CASSQAQGGYGYTF
.	TRBJ2-2	TRBD2	TRBV2	16	TGTGCCAGCGGGACTAGCGGGAGGAGGGGGAACGGGGAGCTGTTTTTT	CASGTSGRRGNGELFF
.	TRBJ2-3	TRBD2	TRBV27	12	TGTGCCAGTAGCGGGAGCACAGATACGCAGTATTTT	CASSGSTDTQYF
.	TRBJ2-3	.	TRBV9	12	TGTGCCAGCAGCGTAGCAGAGGGTATGCAGTATTTT	CASSVAEGMQYF
.	TRBJ2-3	TRBD2	TRBV7-7	13	TGTGCTAGCAGCTTACTAGCGGCAGATACGCAGTATTTT	CASSLLAADTQYF
.	TRBJ2-1	TRBD2	TRBV4-3	17	TGCGCCAGCAGCCAAGATCCAGCGGGAGGGCCGTACAATGAGCAGTTCTTC	CASSQDPAGGPYNEQFF
.	TRBJ2-2	.	TRBV4-3	14	TGCGCCAGCAGCCAAGGACTGCCCTCCGGGGAGCTGTTTTTT	CASSQGLPSGELFF
.	TRBJ1-2	.	TRBV7-9	16	TGTGCCAGCAGCCCCGAGGGTCAGGACTCTAACTATGGCTACACCTTC	CASSPEGQDSNYGYTF
.	TRBJ2-3	.	TRBV28	14	TGTGCCAGCAGCCCCCCGGGGAACACAGATACGCAGTATTTT	CASSPPGNTDTQYF
.	TRBJ1-1	TRBD1	TRBV7-6	15	TGTGCCAGCAGCGGATCTCAACAGGGGAGCACTGAAGCTTTCTTT	CASSGSQQGSTEAFF
.	TRBJ1-6	.	TRBV5-1	14	TGCGCCAGCAGCCGGGACTCATTAAATTCACCCCTCCACTTT	CASSRDSLNSPLHF
.	TRBJ2-1	.	TRBV5-4	13	TGTGCCAGCAGCCCGGACGGGAACAATGAGCAGTTCTTC	CASSPDGNNEQFF
.	TRBJ1-5	.	TRBV6-1	13	TGTGCCAGCAAGGAAGGGGTTAATCAGCCCCAGCATTTT	CASKEGVNQPQHF
few	TRBJ2-7	TRBD2	TRBV5-6	17	TGTGCCAGCAGCCCCGCGGAGGTTAGCGGGTCCACCTACGAGCAGTACTTC	CASSPAEVSGSTYEQYF
.	TRBJ1-2	.	TRBV7-2	13	TGTGCCAGCAGCTTAGTTGCGTTTCGTGGCTACACCTTC	CASSLVAFRGYTF
.	TRBJ1-6	.	TRBV19	15	TGTGCCAGTAGTATAGTGTTTTCAGATAATTCACCCCTCCACTTT	CASSIVFSDNSPLHF
.	TRBJ1-1	.	TRBV20-1	11	TGCAGTGCTTTCCAGAACACTGAAGCTTTCTTT	CSAFQNTEAFF
.	TRBJ2-2	TRBD1	TRBV6-5	15	TGTGCCAGCAGACGAAGGACAGGAAACACCGGGGAGCTGTTTTTT	CASRRRTGNTGELFF
.	TRBJ2-7	TRBD1	TRBV7-9	14	TGTGCCAGCAGCAAGGACAGGGGGAGGGACGAGCAGTACTTC	CASSKDRGRDEQYF
.	TRBJ2-5	.	TRBV29-1	13	TGCAGCGTTGCCCCGGACAGAAGAGAGACCCAGTACTTC	CSVAPDRRETQYF
.	TRBJ2-7	.	TRBV6-5	15	TGTGCCAGCAGTCCCCAGCTAGAGATCTCCTACGAGCAGTACTTC	CASSPQLEISYEQYF
.	TRBJ2-5	.	TRBV11-2	13	TGTGCCAGCAGCTTAGTCCAGCAAGAGACCCAGTACTTC	CASSLVQQETQYF
once	TRBJ2-2	TRBD1	TRBV7-9	17	TGTGCCAGCAGCAAGAGACAGGGGGTCGGCACCACCGGGGAGCTGTTTTTT	CASSKRQGVGTTGELFF
.	TRBJ2-7	TRBD2	TRBV19	13	TGTGCCAGTGCCGGGACTACCTATTACGAGCAGTACTTC	CASAGTTYYEQYF
.	TRBJ1-1	TRBD1	TRBV6-6	13	TGTGCCAGCAGATTCGGGACAGGGGATAGGGCTTTCTTT	CASRFGTGDRAFF
.	TRBJ1-1	TRBD1	TRBV7-8	15	TGTGCCAGCAGCTCGACCCCGGGACAGGGGGCCGAAGCTTTCTTT	CASSSTPGQGAEAFF